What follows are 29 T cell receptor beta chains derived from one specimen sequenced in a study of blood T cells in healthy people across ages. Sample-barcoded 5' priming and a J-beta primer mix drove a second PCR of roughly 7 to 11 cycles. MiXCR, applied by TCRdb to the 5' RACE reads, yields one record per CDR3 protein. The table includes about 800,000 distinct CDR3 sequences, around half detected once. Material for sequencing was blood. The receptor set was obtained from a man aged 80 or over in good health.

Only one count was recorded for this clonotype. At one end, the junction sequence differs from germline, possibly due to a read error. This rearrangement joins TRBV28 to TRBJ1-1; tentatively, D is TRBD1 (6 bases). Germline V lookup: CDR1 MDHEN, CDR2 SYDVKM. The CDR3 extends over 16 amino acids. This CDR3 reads CASNLGVGASNTEAFF. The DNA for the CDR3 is TGTGCCAGCAATTTAGGAGTGGGGGCATCGAACACTGAAGCTTTCTTT. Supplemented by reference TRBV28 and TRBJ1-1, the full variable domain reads DVKVTQSSRYLVKRTGEKVFLECVQDMDHENMFWYRQDPGLGLRLIYFSYDVKMKEKGDIPEGYSVSREKKERFSLILESASTNQTSMYLCASNLGVGASNTEAFFGQGTRLTVV.

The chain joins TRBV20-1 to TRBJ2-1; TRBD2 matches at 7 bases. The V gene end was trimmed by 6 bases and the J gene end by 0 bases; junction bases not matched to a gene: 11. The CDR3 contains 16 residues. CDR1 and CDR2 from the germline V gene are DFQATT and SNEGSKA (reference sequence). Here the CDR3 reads CSASLAVRSSYNEQFF. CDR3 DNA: TGCAGTGCGTCTCTAGCGGTTAGAAGCTCCTACAATGAGCAGTTCTTC.

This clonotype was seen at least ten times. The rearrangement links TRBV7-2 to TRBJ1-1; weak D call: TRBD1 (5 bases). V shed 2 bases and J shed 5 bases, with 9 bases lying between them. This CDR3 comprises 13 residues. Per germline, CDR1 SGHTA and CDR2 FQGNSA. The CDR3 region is CASSLRRGTEAFF. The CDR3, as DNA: TGTGCCAGCAGCTTACGACGGGGGACTGAAGCTTTCTTT.

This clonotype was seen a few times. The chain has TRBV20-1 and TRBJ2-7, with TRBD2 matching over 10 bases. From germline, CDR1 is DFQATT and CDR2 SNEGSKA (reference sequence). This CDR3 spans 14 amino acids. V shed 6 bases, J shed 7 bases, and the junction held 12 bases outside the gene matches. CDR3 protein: CSARLAGASEEQYF. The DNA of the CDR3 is TGCAGTGCCAGACTAGCGGGTGCCTCTGAGGAGCAGTACTTC.

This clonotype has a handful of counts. In DNA form, the CDR3 reads TGTGCCAGCAGCCATTCTAGCGGCACCTACGAGCAGTACTTC. Translating gives CASSHSSGTYEQYF. V is TRBV3-1 and J is TRBJ2-5; 7 bases fit TRBD2. The DNA end is a closer match to TRBJ2-7, so the J assignment may be wrong. The CDR3 has 14 amino acids. Germline V gives CDR1 LGHDT, CDR2 YNNKEL (reference sequence).

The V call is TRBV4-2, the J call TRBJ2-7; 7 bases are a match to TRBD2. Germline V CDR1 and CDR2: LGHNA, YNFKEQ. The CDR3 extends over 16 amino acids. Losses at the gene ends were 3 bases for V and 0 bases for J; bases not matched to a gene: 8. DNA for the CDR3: TGTGCCAGCAGCCACACGACGGGGGGTTTCTCCTACGAGCAGTACTTC. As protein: CASSHTTGGFSYEQYF.

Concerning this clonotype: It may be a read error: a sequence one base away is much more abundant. CDR3 coding DNA: TGTGCCAGCAGCTCAGGGACTAGCGGGAGCAGTCATGAGCAGTTCTTC. Amino acids: CASSSGTSGSSHEQFF. J is TRBJ2-1 and V is TRBV7-9, with 14 bases that match TRBD2. The CDR3 sequence is 16 residues long. CDR1 and CDR2 (germline): SEHNR, FQNEAQ (reference sequence). After removal of 4 bases from V and 8 bases from J, the junction contained 7 bases not matched to a gene.

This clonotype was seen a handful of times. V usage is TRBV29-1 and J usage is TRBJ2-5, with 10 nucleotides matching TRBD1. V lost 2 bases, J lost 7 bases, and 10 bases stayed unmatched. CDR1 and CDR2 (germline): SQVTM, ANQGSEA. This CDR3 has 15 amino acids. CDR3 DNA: TGCAGCGTTGAATTGACAGGGGGCTTTTGGGGGACCCAGTACTTC. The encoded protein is CSVELTGGFWGTQYF.

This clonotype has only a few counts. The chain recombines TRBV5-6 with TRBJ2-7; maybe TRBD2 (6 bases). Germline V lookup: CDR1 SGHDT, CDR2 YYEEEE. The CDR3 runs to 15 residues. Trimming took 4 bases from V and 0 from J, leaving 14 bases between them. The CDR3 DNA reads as TGTGCCAGCAGCACCCTAGCGACAGCCTCCTACGAGCAGTACTTC. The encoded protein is CASSTLATASYEQYF.

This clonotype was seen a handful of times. CDR3 sequence reads: CASSWRRATNEKLFF. In DNA form, the CDR3 reads TGTGCCAGCAGTTGGCGACGGGCAACTAATGAAAAACTGTTTTTT. This chain uses TRBV27 with TRBJ1-4, with D unclear. CDR3 length: 15 residues. V was cut by 4 bases and J by 0 bases, with 9 bases left in between. Germline loops: CDR1 MNHEY, CDR2 SMNVEV (reference sequence).

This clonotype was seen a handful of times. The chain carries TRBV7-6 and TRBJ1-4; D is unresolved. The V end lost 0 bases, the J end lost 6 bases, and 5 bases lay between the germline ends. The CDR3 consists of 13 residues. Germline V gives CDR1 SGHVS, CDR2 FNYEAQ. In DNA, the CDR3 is TGTGCCAGCAGCTTAGCTCCGGATGAAAAACTGTTTTTT. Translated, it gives CASSLAPDEKLFF.

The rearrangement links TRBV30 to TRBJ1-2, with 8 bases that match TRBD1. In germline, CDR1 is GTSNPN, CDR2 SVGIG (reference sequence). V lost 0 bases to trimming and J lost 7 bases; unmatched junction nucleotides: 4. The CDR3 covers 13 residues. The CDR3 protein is CAWSVRTGGGYTF. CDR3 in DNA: TGTGCCTGGAGTGTTCGAACAGGGGGTGGCTACACCTTC.

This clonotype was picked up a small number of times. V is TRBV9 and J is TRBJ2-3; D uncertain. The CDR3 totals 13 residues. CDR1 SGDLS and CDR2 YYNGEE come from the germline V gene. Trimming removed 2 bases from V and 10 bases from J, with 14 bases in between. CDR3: CASSVARNVAQYF. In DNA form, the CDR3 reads TGTGCCAGCAGCGTTGCTCGAAACGTTGCGCAGTATTTT.

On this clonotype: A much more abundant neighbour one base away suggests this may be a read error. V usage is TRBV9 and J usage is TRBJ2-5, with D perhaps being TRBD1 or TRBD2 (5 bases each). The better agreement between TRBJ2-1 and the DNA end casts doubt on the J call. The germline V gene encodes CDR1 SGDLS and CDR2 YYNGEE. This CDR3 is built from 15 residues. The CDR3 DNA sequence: TGTGCCAGCAGCTCACCCTCGGGACCCCAAGAGACCCAGTTCTTC. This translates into CASSSPSGPQETQFF.

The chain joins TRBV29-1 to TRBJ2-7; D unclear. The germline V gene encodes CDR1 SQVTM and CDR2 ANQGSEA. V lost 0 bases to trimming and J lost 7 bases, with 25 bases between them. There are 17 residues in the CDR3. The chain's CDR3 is CSVEETVVSVGYNEQYF. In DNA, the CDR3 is TGCAGCGTTGAAGAGACGGTGGTGAGCGTAGGGTACAATGAGCAGTACTTC.

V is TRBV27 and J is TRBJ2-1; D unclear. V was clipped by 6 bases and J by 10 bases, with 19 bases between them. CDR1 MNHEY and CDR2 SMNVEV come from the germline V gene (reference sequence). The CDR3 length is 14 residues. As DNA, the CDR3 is TGTGCCAGCAGAACCCACCCGGGTCTTGACGAGCAGTTCTTC. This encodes CASRTHPGLDEQFF.

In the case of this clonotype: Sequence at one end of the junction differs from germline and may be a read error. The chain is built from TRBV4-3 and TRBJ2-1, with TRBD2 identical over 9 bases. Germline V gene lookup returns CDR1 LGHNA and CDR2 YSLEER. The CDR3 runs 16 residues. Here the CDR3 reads CASSRTTSGGYNKQFF. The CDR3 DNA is TGCGCCAGCAGCCGAACGACTAGCGGAGGCTACAATAAGCAGTTCTTC.

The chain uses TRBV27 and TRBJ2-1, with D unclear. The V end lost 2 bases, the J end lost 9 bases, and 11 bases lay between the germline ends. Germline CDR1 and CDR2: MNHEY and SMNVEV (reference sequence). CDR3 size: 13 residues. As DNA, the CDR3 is TGTGCCAGCAGTTTAATGGCAAACAGTGAGCAGTTCTTC. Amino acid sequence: CASSLMANSEQFF.

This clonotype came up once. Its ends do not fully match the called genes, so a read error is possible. The CDR3 loop reads CASTQAGGHTEAFF. The CDR3 coding sequence is TGTGCCAGCACACAAGCGGGGGGGCACACCGAAGCTTTCTTT. The rearrangement joins TRBV25-1 to TRBJ1-1; D perhaps matches TRBD1 (6 bases). CDR1 MGHDK and CDR2 SYGVNS come from the germline V gene. CDR3 length: 14 residues.

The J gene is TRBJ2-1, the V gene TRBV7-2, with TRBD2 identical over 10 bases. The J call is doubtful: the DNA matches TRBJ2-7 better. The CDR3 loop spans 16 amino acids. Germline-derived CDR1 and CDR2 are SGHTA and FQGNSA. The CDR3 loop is CASSSTSGTAYNEQYF. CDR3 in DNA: TGTGCCAGCAGCTCAACTAGCGGGACCGCCTACAATGAGCAGTACTTC.

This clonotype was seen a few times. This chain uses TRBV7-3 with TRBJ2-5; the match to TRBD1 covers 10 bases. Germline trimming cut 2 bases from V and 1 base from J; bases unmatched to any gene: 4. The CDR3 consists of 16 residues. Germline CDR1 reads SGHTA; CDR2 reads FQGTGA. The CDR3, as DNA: TGTGCCAGCAGCTTATTGGGACAGGGGAGCCAAGAGACCCAGTACTTC. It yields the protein CASSLLGQGSQETQYF.

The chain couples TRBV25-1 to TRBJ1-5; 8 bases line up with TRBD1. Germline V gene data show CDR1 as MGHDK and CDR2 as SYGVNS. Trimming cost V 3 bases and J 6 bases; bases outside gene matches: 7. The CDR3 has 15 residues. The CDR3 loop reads CASSDGQGVGQPQHF. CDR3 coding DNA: TGTGCCAGCAGTGATGGACAGGGAGTGGGTCAGCCCCAGCATTTT.

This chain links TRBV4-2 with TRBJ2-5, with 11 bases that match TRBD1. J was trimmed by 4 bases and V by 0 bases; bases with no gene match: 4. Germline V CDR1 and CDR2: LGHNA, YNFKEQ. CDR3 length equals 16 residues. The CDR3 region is CASSQESGTGGETQYF. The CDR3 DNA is TGTGCCAGCAGCCAAGAATCCGGGACAGGGGGAGAGACCCAGTACTTC.

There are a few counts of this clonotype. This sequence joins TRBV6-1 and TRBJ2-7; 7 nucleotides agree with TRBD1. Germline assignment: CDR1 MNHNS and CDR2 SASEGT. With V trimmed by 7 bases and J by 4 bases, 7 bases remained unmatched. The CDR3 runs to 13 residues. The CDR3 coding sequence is TGTGCCAGCAACCGGGACAGAAAATACGAGCAGTACTTC. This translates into CASNRDRKYEQYF.

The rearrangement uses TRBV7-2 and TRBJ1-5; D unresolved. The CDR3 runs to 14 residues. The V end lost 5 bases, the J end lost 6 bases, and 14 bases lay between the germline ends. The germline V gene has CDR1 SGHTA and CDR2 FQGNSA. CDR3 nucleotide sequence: TGTGCCAGCAGCGTAAGGAGTAACGGTCAGCCCCAGCATTTT. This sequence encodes CASSVRSNGQPQHF.

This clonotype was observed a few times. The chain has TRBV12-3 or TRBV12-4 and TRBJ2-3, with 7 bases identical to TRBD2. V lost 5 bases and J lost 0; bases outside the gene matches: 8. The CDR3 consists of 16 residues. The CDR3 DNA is TGTGCCAGCAGTACCCCGCATAGCGGGAGCACAGATACGCAGTATTTT. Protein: CASSTPHSGSTDTQYF.

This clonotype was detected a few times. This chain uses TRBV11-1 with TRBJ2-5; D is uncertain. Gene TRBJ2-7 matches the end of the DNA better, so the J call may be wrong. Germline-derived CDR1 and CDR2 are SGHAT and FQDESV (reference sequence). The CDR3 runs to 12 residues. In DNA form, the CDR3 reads TGTGCCAGCAGCTTAGCGCGCTACGAGCAGTACTTC. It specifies CASSLARYEQYF.

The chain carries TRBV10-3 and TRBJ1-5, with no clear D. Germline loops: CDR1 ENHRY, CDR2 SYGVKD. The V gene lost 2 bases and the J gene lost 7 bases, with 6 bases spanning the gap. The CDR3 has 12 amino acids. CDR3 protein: CAISEPLQPQHF. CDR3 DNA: TGTGCCATCAGTGAGCCACTACAGCCCCAGCATTTT.

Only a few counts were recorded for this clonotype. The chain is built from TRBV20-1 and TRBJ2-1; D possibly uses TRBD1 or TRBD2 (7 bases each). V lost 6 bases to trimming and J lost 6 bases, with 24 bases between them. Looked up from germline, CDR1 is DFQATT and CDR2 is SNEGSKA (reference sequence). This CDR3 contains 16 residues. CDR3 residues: CSARGGLREGLNEQFF. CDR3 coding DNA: TGCAGTGCCAGGGGGGGGCTGAGGGAGGGGCTCAATGAGCAGTTCTTC.